This T cell receptor beta chain was profiled in a study of identical twins. This clonotype came up many times. Its antigen is as yet unknown. Points from the study as a whole: Partial confounding of zero-insertion analyses by invariant MAIT and iNKT cells was possible.

TCRdb processed the 5' RACE reads anew with MiXCR; each CDR3 protein has one entry. The sample includes 120,000 to 150,000 distinct CDR3 sequences, 3.5% seen only once; the top ten take 7.5% to 8.5%. V dropped 1 base and J dropped 0 bases, with 8 bases sitting between them. This CDR3 contains 15 residues. Per the germline V gene, CDR1 is LGHNA and CDR2 is YNFKEQ. Sample: memory T cells sorted from blood. The V call is TRBV4-2, the J call TRBJ2-3; D perhaps matches TRBD1 (5 bases). This TCR came from a young man in good health. The CDR3 coding sequence is TGTGCCAGCAGCCAAGTGACAGCTAGCACAGATACGCAGTATTTT. Amino acids: CASSQVTASTDTQYF.